This T cell receptor beta chain was documented in a study of persistence of HIV-infected CD4 T cells. The germline CDR1 and CDR2 sequences are SGHDT and YYEEEE. Trimming pared 2 bases from V and 4 bases from J, leaving 15 bases between. The CDR3 extends over 15 amino acids. Sequencing used immunoSEQ version 4 in survey mode. Profiled with immunoSEQ multiplex PCR; TCRdb holds only in-frame clones, not every one. Counted here are about 40,000 clones, approximately 80% occurring once; the ten biggest clones make up 14%. Cells were stimulated with overlapping HIV-1 Gag 15-mer peptides. CD40L-negative CD69-negative CD45RO-high memory CD4+ T cells were sorted as populations depleted of antigen-responding cells. This clone was seen once. Antigen specificity is unknown.

This clonotype was obtained from an adult man with HIV who was CMV-seropositive. The sample in question was CD4+ T cells sorted from PBMCs after roughly 18-hour stimulation, obtained from a patient who received antiretroviral therapy. V usage is TRBV5-6 and J usage is TRBJ1-1, with D possibly TRBD1 on 5 matching bases. The CDR3 loop reads CASSFLGATGTEAFF. CDR3 nucleotide sequence: TGTGCCAGCAGCTTTCTCGGGGCTACGGGCACTGAAGCTTTCTTT.